This is a list of T cell receptor beta chains from one sample in a study of T cell responses to AZD1222 COVID-19 vaccine. This table comes from immunoSEQ multiplex PCR, and its TCRdb copy is limited to in-frame clones, with some not included. The table includes 90,000 to 150,000 clones, 91% detected once. The input for sequencing was peripheral blood, taken on day 0 of AZD1222 vaccination. Every receptor here comes from an adult in good health. Each CDR3 is given with its conserved first and last residue. D genes are given only for firm matches. Not every row has a clone size; where given, it reads once, few, many or a size class.

clone_size,d_call,j_call,v_call,cdr3_nt,cdr3_aa
once,.,TRBJ1-5,TRBV6-5,TGTGCCAGCAGGGGCAGGGTCAATCAGCCCCAGCATTTT,CASRGRVNQPQHF
.,.,TRBJ2-5,TRBV4-2,TGTGCCAGCAGCCAAGACCTGGAGGGGGAGACCCAGTACTTC,CASSQDLEGETQYF
.,.,TRBJ1-5,TRBV5-4,TGTGCCAGCAGCTTGGACGGGCAGCCCCAGCATTTT,CASSLDGQPQHF
.,.,TRBJ2-1,TRBV6-6,TGTGCCAGCGCCCAACGGAGAGGAGGGCACAATGAGCAGTTCTTC,CASAQRRGGHNEQFF
.,.,TRBJ1-3,TRBV2,TGTGCCAGCAGCTTGACGGCAGCTGGAAACACCATATATTTT,CASSLTAAGNTIYF
.,.,TRBJ2-3,TRBV10-1,TGCGCCAGCAGTGTGGACAGACGAGATACGCAGTATTTT,CASSVDRRDTQYF
.,.,TRBJ2-2,TRBV14,TGTGCCAGCAGCCACTCCATAATATGGGGGGCAGACACCGGGGAGCTGTTTTTT,CASSHSIIWGADTGELFF
.,.,TRBJ1-2,TRBV5-1,TGCGCCAGCAGTCCCGACGTCGGGGGAGGGTTTTATGGCTACACCTTC,CASSPDVGGGFYGYTF
.,TRBD2,TRBJ2-2,TRBV5-1,TGCGCCAGCAGCTTTGGTAGCGGGATATCGAACACCGGGGAGCTGTTTTTT,CASSFGSGISNTGELFF
.,TRBD2,TRBJ2-1,TRBV28,TGTGCCAGCAACTTAGCGGGAGCACCAAATGAGCAGTTCTTC,CASNLAGAPNEQFF
.,.,TRBJ1-2,TRBV30,TGTGCCTGGAGTGTAACCCCAGGGGCCGATGGCTACACCTTC,CAWSVTPGADGYTF
few,TRBD1,TRBJ2-1,TRBV11-2,TGTGCCAGCAGCTTACGACTCGGACAGGGTTTGAATGAGCAGTTCTTC,CASSLRLGQGLNEQFF
.,TRBD2,TRBJ2-3,TRBV10-3,TGTGCCATCGGGGATGGACTAGCAGATACGCAGTATTTT,CAIGDGLADTQYF
.,.,TRBJ1-5,TRBV14,TGTGCCAGCAGCCCGACAGGAGTAGATCAGCCCCAGCATTTT,CASSPTGVDQPQHF
once,.,TRBJ2-1,TRBV30,TGTGCCTTGTCTCCAGGGAGTGAGCAGTTCTTC,CALSPGSEQFF
.,.,TRBJ1-2,TRBV7-3,TGTGCCACCAGTTGGATTGTTTATTTTGGCTACACCTTC,CATSWIVYFGYTF
.,.,TRBJ2-7,TRBV19,TGTGCCAGTAGTACCTATACCGGGACACGGACCTACGAGCAGTACTTC,CASSTYTGTRTYEQYF
.,TRBD1,TRBJ1-2,TRBV6-5,TGTGCCAGCAGTCCCGGGACAGGGTTTGGCTACACCTTC,CASSPGTGFGYTF
.,.,TRBJ2-7,TRBV15,TGTGCCACCAGCGGCACCTTCGGGGGCGAGCAGTACTTC,CATSGTFGGEQYF
.,.,TRBJ1-3,TRBV28,TGTGCCAGCAGTGAGGGGACCTCTGGAAACACCATATATTTT,CASSEGTSGNTIYF
.,.,TRBJ1-1,TRBV29-1,TGCAGCGTCGCCAGCCAGAGGAACACTGAAGCTTTCTTT,CSVASQRNTEAFF
few,.,TRBJ1-6,TRBV6-4,TGTGCCAGCAGTGACTCCTATAATTCACCCCTCCACTTT,CASSDSYNSPLHF
.,.,TRBJ1-3,TRBV7-8,TGTGCCAGCAGCTTAGCCAGGGTTACTGGAAACACCATATATTTT,CASSLARVTGNTIYF
.,.,TRBJ2-3,TRBV29-1,TGCAGCGTTGTACCTCCTCCGGGGGTGAGCACAGATACGCAGTATTTT,CSVVPPPGVSTDTQYF
.,.,TRBJ1-3,TRBV5-4,TGTGCCAGCAGCTTCGGGGGTGGCGTCTCTGGAAACACCATATATTTT,CASSFGGGVSGNTIYF
few,.,TRBJ2-2,TRBV10-3,TGTGCCATCAGTGAAATAGGGGGCGGGAGGCTGTTTTTT,CAISEIGGGRLFF
.,.,TRBJ1-5,TRBV19,TGTGCCAGTAGTATGGTGGGGCGGCCCCAGCATTTT,CASSMVGRPQHF
.,TRBD2,TRBJ2-5,TRBV2,TGTGCCAGCAGACCCGACCGGGGCGGGAGTTTAGAGACCCAGTACTTC,CASRPDRGGSLETQYF
.,TRBD1,TRBJ1-5,TRBV18,TGTGCCAGCTCACTTGCAACCAGGGGGCCCCTGTTGACCCAGCATTTT,CASSLATRGPLLTQHF
.,.,TRBJ2-7,TRBV5-4,TGTGCCAGCAGCATACCCGGGCCCGGCGAGCAGTACTTC,CASSIPGPGEQYF
.,.,TRBJ1-1,TRBV24-1,TGTGCCACCAGTGGATATGGGGACACTGAAGCTTTCTTT,CATSGYGDTEAFF
.,.,TRBJ1-1,TRBV20-1,TGCAGTGCTAGTCGAGGGATGAACACTGAAGCTTTCTTT,CSASRGMNTEAFF
.,TRBD1,TRBJ2-7,TRBV5-1,TGCGCCAGCACCCCGGACAGGCTCTCCTACGAGCAGTACTTC,CASTPDRLSYEQYF
.,.,TRBJ1-5,TRBV19,TGTGCCAGTAGTATTCCAGGGGCTGTGGGCAATCAGCCCCAGCATTTT,CASSIPGAVGNQPQHF
once,.,TRBJ2-3,TRBV20-1,TGCAGTGCTAGCACAGATACGCAGTATTTT,CSASTDTQYF
once,TRBD1,TRBJ2-3,TRBV6-5,TGTGCCAGCAGTTACTCGGACAGGGGCCCCCCAGATACGCAGTATTTT,CASSYSDRGPPDTQYF
few,.,TRBJ1-5,TRBV28,TGTGCCAGCAGTTTGTGGGGCAATCAGCCCCAGCATTTT,CASSLWGNQPQHF
.,TRBD2,TRBJ2-1,TRBV7-3,TGTGCCAGCAGTTTAGTAGCGGGAGGAGGGTACAATGAGCAGTTCTTC,CASSLVAGGGYNEQFF
.,TRBD1,TRBJ2-7,TRBV28,TGTGCCAGCAGTAAAAACAGGGGGTCGAAGGGCCATCAAACCTACGAGCAGTACTTC,CASSKNRGSKGHQTYEQYF
.,TRBD2,TRBJ2-3,TRBV14,TGTGCCAGCAGCCCACGGGGTAGCGGGAGTCAAAGAGATACGCAGTATTTT,CASSPRGSGSQRDTQYF
.,.,TRBJ1-2,TRBV29-1,TGCAGCGTCGCACGGGGCTATGGCTACACCTTC,CSVARGYGYTF
.,TRBD2,TRBJ2-1,TRBV2,TGTGCCAGCAGCGTGGGACTAGCGGGAGCCCATGAGCAGTTCTTC,CASSVGLAGAHEQFF
.,.,TRBJ1-1,TRBV5-1,TGCGCCAGCAGCGGGGGGTTGAACACTGAAGCTTTCTTT,CASSGGLNTEAFF
.,TRBD1,TRBJ1-2,TRBV4-1,TGCGCCAGCAGCCAAGATATGGGGACGGGACAGACCAACTATGGCTACACCTTC,CASSQDMGTGQTNYGYTF